The TCR beta chain described here comes from a study of neurological immune-mediated disorders. Broader study findings: Private repertoires in all groups were suggested, as expanded clones shared no CDR3 amino acid sequences across subjects. Levels of TCR clonal expansion peaked in HTLV-1-associated myelopathy and reached their lowest in multiple sclerosis, under those of healthy controls.

One entry per CDR3 protein, called by TCRdb with MiXCR from the 5' RACE reads. The sample yields more than 70,000 distinct CDR3 sequences, approximately 10% seen once. The CDR3 runs to 16 residues. Trimming cost V 2 bases and J 2 bases; bases outside gene matches: 4. Germline V gene sequence: CDR1 MDHEN, CDR2 SYDVKM. A note on this clonotype: The antigen is unknown.

This sample's time point: longitudinal time-point 1 (baseline). Sequenced material: PBMCs. This chain joins TRBV28 and TRBJ2-2; 8 bases map to TRBD2. The clonotype originates from a man aged 30 to 45 in good health. The CDR3 loop reads CASSLGGLANTGELFF. The CDR3 coding sequence is TGTGCCAGCAGTTTAGGTGGACTAGCAAACACCGGGGAGCTGTTTTTT.